The sequence of this TCR beta chain was determined in a study of identical twins. This clonotype came up a few times. What it recognizes is unknown. Study findings and constraints: The degree of excess twin sharing was weaker in beta out-of-frame sequences. Researchers caution that invariant MAIT and iNKT cells could partly confound zero-insertion analyses. Compared with models, monozygotic twins showed more out-of-frame TCR alpha sharing.

The V gene lost 10 bases and the J gene lost 6 bases, with 10 bases spanning the gap. The CDR3 contains 11 residues. Per the germline V gene, CDR1 is MNHNS and CDR2 is SASEGT. Via MiXCR, TCRdb re-called the 5' RACE reads, giving one row per CDR3 protein. The table has 1.5 million to 2 million distinct CDR3 sequences, about 32% seen once. This receptor was taken from a newborn girl in good health. The genes are TRBV6-1 and TRBJ2-4; possible D gene TRBD2, 5 bases. Sequenced material: cord blood. CDR3 bases: TGTGCCATCGAGGCGGGAAACATTCAGTACTTC. Protein product: CAIEAGNIQYF.